These T cell receptor beta chains were read from a single sample in a study of PD-1 blockade in classical Hodgkin lymphoma. Data came from immunoSEQ multiplex PCR; TCRdb stores just in-frame clones and leaves some out. The sample has fewer than 10,000 clones; 80% to 85% are singletons. The sample here was CD8+ T cells from blood, taken before the fourth cycle of nivolumab. The origin of the receptors is a human donor with classical Hodgkin lymphoma. Each CDR3 is given with its conserved first and last residue. D genes are given only for firm matches. Clone size is shown for a subset of rows, as once, few, many or a class of expanded clone.

J gene: TRBJ1-2; D gene: -; V gene: TRBV25-1; clone size: few; CDR3 DNA: TGTGCCAGCAGTGACGGCGACCCCTATGGCTACACCTTC; CDR3 protein: CASSDGDPYGYTF
J gene: TRBJ1-2; D gene: -; V gene: TRBV14; clone size: -; CDR3 DNA: TGTGCCAGCAGCCAAGATTATCGACAGTTCTATGGCTACACCTTC; CDR3 protein: CASSQDYRQFYGYTF
J gene: TRBJ1-1; D gene: -; V gene: TRBV9; clone size: -; CDR3 DNA: TGTGCCAGCAGCCTCACAGAGGGGGTGTACACTGAAGCTTTCTTT; CDR3 protein: CASSLTEGVYTEAFF
J gene: TRBJ2-5; D gene: TRBD1; V gene: TRBV13; clone size: -; CDR3 DNA: TGTGCCAGCAGTCTCAGGGGGACAGGGAAAGTAGCGGCCCAGTACTTC; CDR3 protein: CASSLRGTGKVAAQYF
J gene: TRBJ2-7; D gene: TRBD2; V gene: TRBV5-6; clone size: -; CDR3 DNA: TGTGCCAGCAGCTTTAAAACTAGCGGGGACTCCTACGAGCAGTACTTC; CDR3 protein: CASSFKTSGDSYEQYF
J gene: TRBJ1-2; D gene: -; V gene: TRBV11-2; clone size: -; CDR3 DNA: TGTGCCAGCAGCCACCATAACCCCGAGGCATATGGCTACACCTTC; CDR3 protein: CASSHHNPEAYGYTF
J gene: TRBJ2-7; D gene: -; V gene: TRBV7-2; clone size: -; CDR3 DNA: TGTGCCAGCAGCTTCGCCCCGGCGGGGGCGTACGAGCAGTACTTC; CDR3 protein: CASSFAPAGAYEQYF
J gene: TRBJ2-5; D gene: TRBD2; V gene: TRBV7-2; clone size: -; CDR3 DNA: TGTGCCAGCAGTTCCTCGGGGGGTTCGGAGACCCAGTACTTC; CDR3 protein: CASSSSGGSETQYF
J gene: TRBJ1-5; D gene: TRBD1; V gene: TRBV27; clone size: -; CDR3 DNA: TGTGCCAGCAGTCCAGACAGGGGGAGGATGGCCCAGCATTTT; CDR3 protein: CASSPDRGRMAQHF
J gene: TRBJ2-5; D gene: -; V gene: TRBV28; clone size: once; CDR3 DNA: TGTGCCAGCACACACCCGGCCGCCGGAGAGACCCAGTACTTC; CDR3 protein: CASTHPAAGETQYF
J gene: TRBJ2-2; D gene: -; V gene: TRBV28; clone size: once; CDR3 DNA: TGTGCCAGCAGTTTATACGGGAAGACCGGGGAGCTGTTTTTT; CDR3 protein: CASSLYGKTGELFF
J gene: TRBJ2-4; D gene: -; V gene: TRBV6-4; clone size: -; CDR3 DNA: TGTGCGAAAGGGAAGGGTGCCAAAAACATTCAGTACTTC; CDR3 protein: CAKGKGAKNIQYF
J gene: TRBJ1-1; D gene: TRBD1; V gene: TRBV4-1; clone size: -; CDR3 DNA: TGCGCCAGCAGCCCCACAGGGGTGACTGAAGCTTTCTTT; CDR3 protein: CASSPTGVTEAFF
J gene: TRBJ2-1; D gene: -; V gene: TRBV7-2; clone size: -; CDR3 DNA: TGTGCCAGCAGCTTACTTCTACTCGGGCTCGGTTACAATGAGCAGTTCTTC; CDR3 protein: CASSLLLLGLGYNEQFF
J gene: TRBJ2-1; D gene: TRBD2; V gene: TRBV6-5; clone size: -; CDR3 DNA: TGTGCCAGCAGTTACTCGCGGGGGGGCTACAATGAGCAGTTCTTC; CDR3 protein: CASSYSRGGYNEQFF
J gene: TRBJ1-1; D gene: TRBD1; V gene: TRBV5-6; clone size: -; CDR3 DNA: TGTGCCAGCACCGGGACAGGGGCGGACACTGAAGCTTTCTTT; CDR3 protein: CASTGTGADTEAFF
J gene: TRBJ2-7; D gene: -; V gene: TRBV27; clone size: -; CDR3 DNA: TGTGCCACCGCCCCCCGGGGGACGTACGAGCAGTACTTC; CDR3 protein: CATAPRGTYEQYF
J gene: TRBJ2-1; D gene: -; V gene: TRBV27; clone size: few; CDR3 DNA: TGTGCCAGCAGTTTCCTCGCCTCAGAGCAGTTCTTC; CDR3 protein: CASSFLASEQFF
J gene: TRBJ2-3; D gene: -; V gene: TRBV5-1; clone size: -; CDR3 DNA: TGCGCCAGCCATGCCGGGGAGGTTTCCTGGGGACACACAGATACGCAGTATTTT; CDR3 protein: CASHAGEVSWGHTDTQYF
J gene: TRBJ1-6; D gene: -; V gene: TRBV28; clone size: -; CDR3 DNA: TGTGCCAGCAGTTTTGGGGGGGTAGGGTCACCCCTCCACTTT; CDR3 protein: CASSFGGVGSPLHF
J gene: TRBJ1-2; D gene: -; V gene: TRBV7-7; clone size: -; CDR3 DNA: TGTGCCAGCAGCTTAGCCCTTGTGCTCAGCGGGGTTCTTTACGGGGGCTACACCTTC; CDR3 protein: CASSLALVLSGVLYGGYTF
J gene: TRBJ2-7; D gene: -; V gene: TRBV6-5; clone size: -; CDR3 DNA: TGTGCCAGCAGTTTCTCCGGGACACACTACGAGCAGTACTTC; CDR3 protein: CASSFSGTHYEQYF
J gene: TRBJ2-1; D gene: TRBD1; V gene: TRBV9; clone size: -; CDR3 DNA: TGTGCCAGCAGTACACAGGGGCCCTCCTACAATGAGCAGTTCTTC; CDR3 protein: CASSTQGPSYNEQFF
J gene: TRBJ1-2; D gene: -; V gene: TRBV30; clone size: few; CDR3 DNA: TGTGCCTGGATGACTAACTATGGCTACACCTTC; CDR3 protein: CAWMTNYGYTF
J gene: TRBJ2-7; D gene: -; V gene: TRBV7-6; clone size: -; CDR3 DNA: TGTGCCAGCAGCTTAGGTCCAAGCTCCTACGAGCAGTACTTC; CDR3 protein: CASSLGPSSYEQYF
J gene: TRBJ2-1; D gene: TRBD2; V gene: TRBV11-2; clone size: -; CDR3 DNA: TGTGCCAGCAGCCCTAGCGGGGGGACTGAGCAGTTCTTC; CDR3 protein: CASSPSGGTEQFF
J gene: TRBJ1-1; D gene: -; V gene: TRBV5-1; clone size: -; CDR3 DNA: TGCGCCAGCAGCGGAGAGGGCTTTGAAGCTTTCTTT; CDR3 protein: CASSGEGFEAFF
J gene: TRBJ2-1; D gene: TRBD2; V gene: TRBV11-2; clone size: -; CDR3 DNA: TGTGCCAGCAGCCCCGGGGGTAGCGGGGGGCTGAATGAGCAGTTCTTC; CDR3 protein: CASSPGGSGGLNEQFF
J gene: TRBJ2-1; D gene: -; V gene: TRBV27; clone size: -; CDR3 DNA: TGTGCCAGCAAACTAAGGAACAATGAGCAGTTCTTC; CDR3 protein: CASKLRNNEQFF
J gene: TRBJ1-5; D gene: TRBD1; V gene: TRBV15; clone size: -; CDR3 DNA: TGTGCCACCAGCAGACCCCCGCCGGGACAGGGCACGCAGCCCCAGCATTTT; CDR3 protein: CATSRPPPGQGTQPQHF
J gene: TRBJ2-7; D gene: -; V gene: TRBV9; clone size: -; CDR3 DNA: TGTGCCAGCAGCGTGTCGACCCCTTCCTACGAGCAGTACTTC; CDR3 protein: CASSVSTPSYEQYF
J gene: TRBJ2-1; D gene: -; V gene: TRBV28; clone size: -; CDR3 DNA: TGTGCCAGCAGAGACTCACCGATGAGGGGGGCTTTTGGTAATGAGCAGTTCTTC; CDR3 protein: CASRDSPMRGAFGNEQFF